The source of this T cell receptor beta chain is a study of shared clonotypes between healthy human individuals. Regarding the study as a whole: A reduction in generation probabilities was seen for non-shared clonotypes relative to those shared by all four donors.

In regard to this clone: The antigen is unknown.

This CDR3 is built from 13 residues. Looked up from germline, CDR1 is SQVTM and CDR2 is ANQGSEA. V lost 4 bases and J lost 10; bases outside the gene matches: 10. Sorted-subset replicate PCR reactions were performed with about 190 ng DNA, corresponding to roughly 30,000 T cell genomes. Some clones are missing from TCRdb's copy, which holds only in-frame ones; the method was immunoSEQ multiplex PCR. The sample includes roughly 2.1 million clones, approximately 94% of them seen just once. The naive CD8 fraction comprised CD45RO-negative cells positively selected for CCR7 and excluded terminally differentiated effector memory CD45RA+ cells. Adults of Caucasian background living in Nashville, Tennessee made up all donors.

The TCR sequence derives from a young man in good health. Some clones in this sample may be carry-over from other donors' samples. The rearrangement uses TRBV29-1 and TRBJ2-1; 7 nucleotides match TRBD2. Sequenced material: naive CD8+ T cells from PBMCs. This chain's CDR3 is CSVAPLAGDEQFF. The CDR3 nucleotides are TGCAGCGTTGCCCCGCTTGCGGGAGACGAGCAGTTCTTC.